These T cell receptor beta chains were read from a single sample in a study of technical replicates of blood from a handful of donors. Profiling relied on immunoSEQ multiplex PCR, and the TCRdb table lists in-frame clones only, not all of them. Here the sample spans under 70,000 clones, roughly 92% being singletons. The sequencing input was T cells isolated from PBMCs. These receptors all come from a human donor in good health. CDR3s include the opening cysteine and the closing phenylalanine or tryptophan. A D gene is named only where the DNA matches it firmly. Clone size appears in some rows only: once, few, many, or a class for an expanded clone.

J gene,clone size,D gene,V gene,CDR3 protein,CDR3 DNA
TRBJ2-4,.,.,TRBV10-2,CASSDTASKNIQYF,TGCGCCAGCAGTGATACAGCCTCCAAAAACATTCAGTACTTC
TRBJ2-1,.,TRBD2,TRBV7-4,CASSAAGREFYNEQFF,TGTGCCAGCAGCGCCGCGGGGCGGGAGTTCTACAATGAGCAGTTCTTC
TRBJ2-6,.,.,TRBV6-1,CASISRGANVLTF,TGTGCCAGCATCTCCCGGGGGGCCAACGTCCTGACTTTC
TRBJ2-7,.,TRBD1,TRBV5-1,CASSLDGQGAGEQYF,TGCGCCAGCAGCTTGGATGGACAGGGGGCGGGCGAGCAGTACTTC
TRBJ2-7,once,TRBD1,TRBV27,CASSLDRGRREQYF,TGTGCCAGCAGTTTAGACAGGGGGCGGCGAGAGCAGTACTTC
TRBJ1-5,.,.,TRBV19,CASSIRDTNQPQHF,TGTGCCAGTAGTATCAGGGATACCAATCAGCCCCAGCATTTT
TRBJ2-5,.,.,TRBV7-2,CASSRTRLETQYF,TGTGCCAGCAGCCGGACAAGACTTGAGACCCAGTACTTC
TRBJ1-1,.,.,TRBV9,CASSLNTFTGKTEAFF,TGTGCCAGCAGCCTTAATACATTTACAGGGAAGACTGAAGCTTTCTTT
TRBJ1-1,.,TRBD1,TRBV7-6,CASSPWTGPTEAFF,TGTGCCAGCAGCCCCTGGACAGGGCCCACTGAAGCTTTCTTT
TRBJ2-3,.,.,TRBV10-3,CAISDPSSTDTQYF,TGTGCCATCAGTGACCCCTCCTCCACAGATACGCAGTATTTT
TRBJ1-5,.,TRBD1,TRBV5-6,CASSLRDSYQPQHF,TGTGCCAGCAGCCTCCGGGACAGCTATCAGCCCCAGCATTTT
TRBJ2-1,.,TRBD1,TRBV5-4,CASSSGQGSNEQFF,TGTGCCAGCAGCTCGGGACAGGGCAGCAATGAGCAGTTCTTC
TRBJ1-3,.,.,TRBV7-9,CASSFESVARELGNTIYF,TGTGCCAGCAGCTTCGAGTCCGTGGCGCGGGAGTTGGGAAACACCATATATTTT
TRBJ2-6,.,.,TRBV27,CASSFNRDNVLTF,TGTGCCAGCAGTTTTAACAGGGACAACGTCCTGACTTTC
TRBJ2-7,.,.,TRBV10-3,CAISGQYYEQYF,TGTGCCATCAGTGGACAGTACTACGAGCAGTACTTC
TRBJ2-3,.,.,TRBV2,CANARMSGRTDTQYF,TGTGCCAACGCCCGGATGAGCGGGCGCACAGATACGCAGTATTTT
TRBJ1-3,.,TRBD1,TRBV28,CASQTGGSGNTIYF,TGTGCCAGCCAGACAGGGGGCTCTGGAAACACCATATATTTT
TRBJ2-7,.,TRBD2,TRBV20-1,CGTSSYEQYF,TGCGGGACTAGCTCCTACGAGCAGTACTTC
TRBJ2-7,.,.,TRBV7-2,CASSSSGGGQLYEQYF,TGTGCCAGCAGCAGTAGTGGAGGGGGACAGCTCTACGAGCAGTACTTC
TRBJ1-1,.,.,TRBV19,CASSIRTNTEAFF,TGTGCCAGTAGTATTAGGACAAACACTGAAGCTTTCTTT
TRBJ1-1,.,.,TRBV30,CAWRALQVSEAFF,TGTGCCTGGAGGGCCCTGCAGGTCTCTGAAGCTTTCTTT
TRBJ1-4,.,.,TRBV28,CASSPLGHSNEKLFF,TGTGCCAGCAGTCCCCTCGGACACTCTAATGAAAAACTGTTTTTT
TRBJ1-1,.,TRBD1,TRBV28,CASSLDRGAEAFF,TGTGCCAGCAGTTTGGACAGGGGCGCTGAAGCTTTCTTT
TRBJ2-7,.,TRBD1,TRBV7-2,CASSSIRQGMSYEQYF,TGTGCCAGCAGCTCCATAAGACAGGGGATGTCCTACGAGCAGTACTTC
TRBJ2-1,.,TRBD2,TRBV7-2,CASSVLAGPYNEQFF,TGTGCCAGCAGCGTACTAGCGGGACCGTACAATGAGCAGTTCTTC
TRBJ2-1,.,.,TRBV5-1,CASSLQGNNEQFF,TGCGCCAGCAGCCTACAGGGAAACAATGAGCAGTTCTTC
TRBJ2-2,.,.,TRBV7-8,CASSLFLGGLLTGELFF,TGTGCCAGCAGCTTATTTTTGGGGGGTCTTCTCACCGGGGAGCTGTTTTTT
TRBJ2-6,.,.,TRBV29-1,CSVEVRGSGANVLTF,TGCAGCGTTGAAGTCAGGGGCTCTGGGGCCAACGTCCTGACTTTC
TRBJ2-1,.,.,TRBV30,CAWSKRRRPLNEQFF,TGTGCCTGGAGTAAACGGCGGAGACCCCTAAATGAGCAGTTCTTC
TRBJ2-5,.,TRBD2,TRBV28,CASSSQLAGALETQYF,TGTGCCAGCAGTTCGCAACTAGCGGGAGCGTTGGAGACCCAGTACTTC
TRBJ1-4,.,.,TRBV21-1,CASSKGQGEKLFF,TGTGCCAGCAGCAAAGGACAGGGTGAAAAACTGTTTTTT
TRBJ1-5,.,.,TRBV5-5,CASSAISGGPNQPQHF,TGTGCCAGCAGCGCAATTTCGGGGGGGCCCAATCAGCCCCAGCATTTT
TRBJ2-7,once,TRBD1,TRBV5-6,CASSFAGQGLYEQYF,TGTGCCAGCAGCTTTGCGGGACAGGGGTTATACGAGCAGTACTTC
TRBJ2-1,.,TRBD1,TRBV5-1,CASSYGQGSYNEQFF,TGCGCCAGCAGCTATGGACAGGGCTCCTACAATGAGCAGTTCTTC
TRBJ2-1,.,TRBD2,TRBV4-1,CASSQGTGGTNNEQFF,TGCGCCAGCAGCCAAGGGACGGGAGGGACTAACAATGAGCAGTTCTTC
TRBJ1-5,.,.,TRBV10-3,CAIRRYQPQHF,TGTGCCATCAGGCGTTATCAGCCCCAGCATTTT
TRBJ2-7,few,.,TRBV7-6,CASSLGPNYEQYF,TGTGCCAGCAGCTTAGGGCCGAACTACGAGCAGTACTTC
TRBJ2-5,.,TRBD1,TRBV28,CASRSLLQGIQETQYF,TGTGCCAGCAGGTCCCTCCTACAGGGGATTCAAGAGACCCAGTACTTC
TRBJ1-2,.,.,TRBV5-1,CASRQAANYGYTF,TGCGCCAGCAGGCAGGCCGCTAACTATGGCTACACCTTC
TRBJ2-1,.,.,TRBV11-2,CASSLAGRNEQFF,TGTGCCAGCAGCTTAGCGGGAAGAAATGAGCAGTTCTTC
TRBJ1-5,once,TRBD1,TRBV5-6,CASSYWDRDQPQHF,TGTGCCAGCAGCTATTGGGACAGGGATCAGCCCCAGCATTTT
TRBJ1-1,.,TRBD1,TRBV18,CASSPQQGDTEAFF,TGTGCCAGCTCACCGCAGCAGGGGGACACTGAAGCTTTCTTT
TRBJ2-7,.,TRBD2,TRBV18,CASSGVAGYYEQYF,TGTGCCAGCTCAGGGGTAGCGGGGTACTACGAGCAGTACTTC